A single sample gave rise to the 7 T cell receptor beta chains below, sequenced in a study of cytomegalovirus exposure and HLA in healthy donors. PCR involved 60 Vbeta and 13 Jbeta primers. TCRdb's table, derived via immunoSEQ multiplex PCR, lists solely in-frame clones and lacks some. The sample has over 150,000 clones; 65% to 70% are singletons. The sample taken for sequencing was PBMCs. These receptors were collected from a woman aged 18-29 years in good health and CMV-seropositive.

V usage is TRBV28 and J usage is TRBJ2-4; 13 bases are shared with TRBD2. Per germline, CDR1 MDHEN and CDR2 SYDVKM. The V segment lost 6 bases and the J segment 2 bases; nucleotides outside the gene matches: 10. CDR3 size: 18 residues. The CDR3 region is CASSNRTSGRKTKNIQYF. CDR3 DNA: TGTGCCAGCAGCAACCGGACTAGCGGGAGAAAGACCAAAAACATTCAGTACTTC.

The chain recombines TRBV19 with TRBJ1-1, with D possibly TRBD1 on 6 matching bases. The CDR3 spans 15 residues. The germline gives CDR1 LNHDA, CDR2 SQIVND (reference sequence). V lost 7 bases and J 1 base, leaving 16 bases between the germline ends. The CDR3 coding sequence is TGTGCCAGTAAAGGTGGGACAAGAGGGAACACTGAAGCTTTCTTT. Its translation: CASKGGTRGNTEAFF.

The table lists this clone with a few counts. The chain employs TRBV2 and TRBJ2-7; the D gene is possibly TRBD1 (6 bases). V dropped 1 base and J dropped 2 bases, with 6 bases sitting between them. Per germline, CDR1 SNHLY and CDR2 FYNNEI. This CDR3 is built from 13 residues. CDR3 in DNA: TGTGCCAGCAGTGAAGGGACAGCCTACGAGCAGTACTTC. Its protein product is CASSEGTAYEQYF.

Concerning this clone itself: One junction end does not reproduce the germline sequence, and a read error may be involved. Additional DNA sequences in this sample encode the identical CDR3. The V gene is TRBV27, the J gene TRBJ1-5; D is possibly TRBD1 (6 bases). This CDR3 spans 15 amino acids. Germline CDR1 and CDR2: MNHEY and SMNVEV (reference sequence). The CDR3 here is CASSPDSYSHQPQHF. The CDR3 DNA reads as TGCGCCAGCAGCCCGGACAGCTATAGCCATCAGCCCCAGCATTTT.

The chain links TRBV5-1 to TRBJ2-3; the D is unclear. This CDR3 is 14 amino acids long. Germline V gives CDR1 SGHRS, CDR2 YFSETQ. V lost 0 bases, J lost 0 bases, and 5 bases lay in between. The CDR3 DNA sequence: TGCGCCAGCAGCTTGGGACTTAGCACAGATACGCAGTATTTT. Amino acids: CASSLGLSTDTQYF.

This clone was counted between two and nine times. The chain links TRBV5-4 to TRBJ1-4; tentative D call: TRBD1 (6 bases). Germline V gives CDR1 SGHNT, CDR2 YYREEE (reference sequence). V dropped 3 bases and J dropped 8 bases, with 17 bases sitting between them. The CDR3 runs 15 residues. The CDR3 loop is CASSSSGDSGEKLFF. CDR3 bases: TGTGCCAGCAGCTCCTCAGGGGATTCGGGGGAAAAACTGTTTTTT.

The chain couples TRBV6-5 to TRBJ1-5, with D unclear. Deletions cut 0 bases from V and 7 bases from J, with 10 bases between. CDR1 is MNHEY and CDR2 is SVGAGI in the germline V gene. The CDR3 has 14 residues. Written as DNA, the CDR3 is TGTGCCAGCAGTTACTCAGGAGGTAGCCAGCCCCAGCATTTT. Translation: CASSYSGGSQPQHF.